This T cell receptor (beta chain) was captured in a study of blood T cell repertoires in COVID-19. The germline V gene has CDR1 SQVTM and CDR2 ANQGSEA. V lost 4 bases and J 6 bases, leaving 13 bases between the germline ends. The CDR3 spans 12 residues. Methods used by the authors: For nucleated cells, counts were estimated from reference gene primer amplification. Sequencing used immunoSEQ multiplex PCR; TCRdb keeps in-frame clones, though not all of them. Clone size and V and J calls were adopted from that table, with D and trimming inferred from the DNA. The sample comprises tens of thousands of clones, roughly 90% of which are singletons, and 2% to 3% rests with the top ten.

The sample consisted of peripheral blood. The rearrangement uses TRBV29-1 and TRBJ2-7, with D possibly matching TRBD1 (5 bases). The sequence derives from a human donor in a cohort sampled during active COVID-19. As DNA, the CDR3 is TGCAGCGTTGTGGGCAGGGTGGGCGAGCAGTACTTC. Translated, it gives CSVVGRVGEQYF.